This T cell receptor beta chain was sequenced during a study of beta chain features in type 1 diabetes. Sequencing targeted expressed TCRB transcripts, as all isolated RNA had been reverse transcribed. Data came from immunoSEQ multiplex PCR; TCRdb stores just in-frame clones and leaves some out. The repertoire holds under 900,000 clones, with 15% to 20% as singletons. Comments on this clone: Antigen specificity is unknown.

Germline lookup yields CDR1 KGHSH and CDR2 LQKENI. After removal of 3 bases from V and 10 bases from J, the junction contained 8 bases not matched to a gene. The CDR3 spans 13 residues. Study-level findings and limits: Patients with type 1 diabetes carried fewer insertions and had more deletions at their VDJ junctions.

Researchers reported sorting CD4+ naive, central memory, regulatory and stem cell-like memory cells via CD45RO/CCR7/CD25/CD127/CD95/CD27. The TCR originated in a woman between 18 and 29 years old in good health. Sequencing used naive CD4+ T cells from blood. V is TRBV18 and J is TRBJ1-1; 7 bases are a match to TRBD1. The CDR3, as DNA: TGTGCCAGCTCACCGCCCGACAGGGTATCAGCTTTCTTT. Translation: CASSPPDRVSAFF.